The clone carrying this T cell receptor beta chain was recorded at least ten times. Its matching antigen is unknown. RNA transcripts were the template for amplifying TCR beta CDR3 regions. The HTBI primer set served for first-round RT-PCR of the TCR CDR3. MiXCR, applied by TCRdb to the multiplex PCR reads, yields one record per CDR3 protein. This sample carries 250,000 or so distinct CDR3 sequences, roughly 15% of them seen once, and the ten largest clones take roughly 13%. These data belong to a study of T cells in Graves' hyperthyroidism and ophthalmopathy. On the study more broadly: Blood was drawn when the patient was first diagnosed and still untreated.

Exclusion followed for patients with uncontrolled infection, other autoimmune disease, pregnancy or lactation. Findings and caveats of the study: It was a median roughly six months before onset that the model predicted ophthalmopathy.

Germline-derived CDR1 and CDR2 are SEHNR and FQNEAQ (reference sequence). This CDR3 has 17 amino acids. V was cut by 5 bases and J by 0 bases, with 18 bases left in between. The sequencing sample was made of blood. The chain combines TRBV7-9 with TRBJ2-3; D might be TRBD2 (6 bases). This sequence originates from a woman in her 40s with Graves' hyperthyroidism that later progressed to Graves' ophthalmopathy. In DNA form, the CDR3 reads TGTGCCAGCAGCCCTTGGGGCGGGGAGCTTAGCACAGATACGCAGTATTTT. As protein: CASSPWGGELSTDTQYF.